The 28 T cell receptor beta chains in this list originate from one sample, sequenced in a study of PD-L1 blockade in urothelial cancer. The time point denotes: peripheral blood 6 weeks after treatment start. Sequencing was performed with immunoSEQ multiplex PCR; in TCRdb, only in-frame clones are kept and a portion is missing. The sample lists over 40,000 clones, approximately 84% occurring once. The sample was PBMCs, taken around atezolizumab (anti-PD-L1) treatment. All receptors derive from a man in his 70s with urothelial cancer.

The chain couples TRBV29-1 to TRBJ1-1; a weak D match, TRBD1 (5 bases). CDR1 and CDR2 from the germline V gene are SQVTM and ANQGSEA. CDR3 size: 12 residues. The V end was cut by 2 bases, the J end by 7 bases, with 11 bases between. The CDR3 region has the DNA TGCAGCGTTGAACCTGGGGGGGATGAAGCTTTCTTT. This codes for CSVEPGGDEAFF. Based on the CDR3 plus reference TRBV29-1 and TRBJ1-1, the full variable domain is SAVISQKPSRDICQRGTSLTIQCQVDSQVTMMFWYRQQPGQSLTLIATANQGSEATYESGFVIDKFPISRPNLTFSTLTVSNMSPEDSSIYLCSVEPGGDEAFFGQGTRLTVV.

This chain connects TRBV25-1 to TRBJ1-2; D gene ambiguous. Germline V CDR1 and CDR2: MGHDK, SYGVNS. V gave up 6 bases and J gave up 6 bases, with 17 bases separating them. This CDR3 spans 14 amino acids. The CDR3 DNA reads TGTGCCAGCAGGCGGGCAGGAATCGACGATGGCTACACCTTC. Encoded protein: CASRRAGIDDGYTF.

In this sample, this clone turned up once. V and J are TRBV7-9 and TRBJ2-5, with a possible D match to TRBD2 (6 bases). With 1 base removed from V and 4 bases from J, the gap between germline ends came to 16 bases. In germline, CDR1 is SEHNR, CDR2 FQNEAQ (reference sequence). CDR3 size: 16 residues. As DNA, the CDR3 is TGTGCCAGCAGCTTAGAGAGTCCTAGCGCCCCAGAGACCCAGTACTTC. Its translation: CASSLESPSAPETQYF.

This clone was found a few times. The rearrangement joins TRBV19 to TRBJ2-2; 7 nucleotides align to TRBD1. This CDR3 has 16 residues. The germline CDR1 and CDR2 sequences are LNHDA and SQIVND (reference sequence). The V and J ends lost 5 bases and 4 bases, in that order; junction bases with no gene match: 10. The CDR3 here is CASSPTGLGFTGELFF. CDR3 coding DNA: TGTGCCAGTAGTCCGACAGGGTTGGGATTCACCGGGGAGCTGTTTTTT.

This chain joins TRBV18 and TRBJ2-2, with a possible D match to TRBD2 (6 bases). The V gene lost 0 bases and the J gene lost 6 bases, with 8 bases spanning the gap. This CDR3 spans 14 amino acids. In germline, CDR1 is KGHSH, CDR2 LQKENI. The CDR3 is CASSPPGDSGELFF. DNA of the CDR3: TGTGCCAGCTCACCACCGGGGGACTCCGGGGAGCTGTTTTTT.

The chain carries TRBV10-1 and TRBJ1-2; D gene ambiguous. Between the trimmed V and J ends, which lost 6 bases and 5 bases, there was a span of 4 bases. The germline CDR1 and CDR2 sequences are WNHNN and SYGVQD (reference sequence). The CDR3 spans 10 residues. In DNA form, the CDR3 reads TGCGCCAGCAGCCCTTATGGCTACACCTTC. Its protein product is CASSPYGYTF.

The chain has TRBV11-2 and TRBJ2-1, with D possibly TRBD2 on 5 matching bases. The V gene's germline CDR1 is SGHAT and CDR2 FQNNGV. The CDR3 length is 14 residues. Deletions cut 0 bases from V and 10 bases from J, with 13 bases between. The chain's CDR3 is CASSLDTLTGEQFF. In DNA, the CDR3 is TGTGCCAGCAGCTTAGACACGCTGACGGGGGAGCAGTTCTTC.

The chain recombines TRBV2 with TRBJ2-7; D is uncertain. The V end lost 7 bases, the J end lost 0 bases, and 16 bases lay between the germline ends. The length of the CDR3 is 15 residues. Germline loops: CDR1 SNHLY, CDR2 FYNNEI. CDR3 in amino acids: CASTEGVVTSYEQYF. CDR3 DNA sequence: TGTGCCAGCACCGAAGGAGTGGTAACCTCCTACGAGCAGTACTTC.

The chain recombines TRBV19 with TRBJ2-1; D unclear. The CDR3 is 13 amino acids. V lost 1 base, J lost 5 bases, and 6 bases lay in between. CDR1 is LNHDA, CDR2 SQIVND, per germline (reference sequence). CDR3 protein: CASSIVGDNEQFF. CDR3 DNA sequence: TGTGCCAGTAGTATAGTTGGAGACAATGAGCAGTTCTTC.

This sequence joins TRBV28 and TRBJ2-7; 10 nucleotides agree with TRBD2. Losses at the gene ends were 4 bases for V and 2 bases for J; bases not matched to a gene: 8. The CDR3 spans 16 residues. Per the germline V gene, CDR1 is MDHEN and CDR2 is SYDVKM. CDR3 sequence reads: CASSSLEGTSAYEQYF. In DNA, the CDR3 is TGTGCCAGCAGTTCCCTCGAGGGGACTAGCGCCTACGAGCAGTACTTC. The variable domain in full, completed from reference TRBV28 and TRBJ2-7, reads DVKVTQSSRYLVKRTGEKVFLECVQDMDHENMFWYRQDPGLGLRLIYFSYDVKMKEKGDIPEGYSVSREKKERFSLILESASTNQTSMYLCASSSLEGTSAYEQYFGPGTRLTVT.

The V call is TRBV15, the J call TRBJ1-2; D not certain. This CDR3 has 13 amino acids. Germline V CDR1 and CDR2: LNHNV, YYDKDF (reference sequence). With 0 bases removed from V and 8 bases from J, the gap between germline ends came to 10 bases. The CDR3 bases are TGTGCCACCAGCAGAGATTGGGAGCAGGGCTACACCTTC. It encodes CATSRDWEQGYTF.

The chain couples TRBV6-5 to TRBJ2-2; 12 bases are shared with TRBD2. V gave up 2 bases and J gave up 6 bases; unmatched junction bases: 1. The CDR3 has 15 residues. The germline V gene has CDR1 MNHEY and CDR2 SVGAGI. CDR3 in DNA: TGTGCCAGCAGTTACGCTAGCGGGGGGGCCGGGGAGCTGTTTTTT. It specifies CASSYASGGAGELFF.

V and J are TRBV14 and TRBJ2-1, with 7 nucleotides matching TRBD2. Germline CDR1 SGHDN, CDR2 FVKESK. The CDR3 length is 15 residues. The V and J ends lost 0 bases and 12 bases, in that order; junction bases with no gene match: 11. CDR3 region: CASSQDSRDYVGQFF. CDR3 nucleotides: TGTGCCAGCAGCCAAGATAGCAGGGACTATGTTGGGCAGTTCTTC.

The chain is built from TRBV30 and TRBJ1-2, with unresolved D. V lost 0 bases to trimming and J lost 4 bases, with 12 bases between them. Germline V gene lookup returns CDR1 GTSNPN and CDR2 SVGIG (reference sequence). The CDR3 sequence is 14 residues long. For the CDR3, the DNA is TGTGCCTGGAGTGTGCCCGAGCGACTCTATGGCTACACCTTC. This sequence encodes CAWSVPERLYGYTF.

This sequence joins TRBV9 and TRBJ2-7, with 9 bases that match TRBD2. Germline assignment: CDR1 SGDLS and CDR2 YYNGEE. The CDR3 length is 16 residues. The junction had 12 bases not matched to a gene; V was cut back by 3 bases and J by 5 bases. CDR3 in amino acids: CASSGPRGGRAHEQYF. CDR3 in DNA: TGTGCCAGCAGCGGACCCCGTGGCGGGAGGGCCCACGAGCAGTACTTC. The complete variable domain, with remaining parts taken from reference TRBV9 and TRBJ2-7, reads DSGVTQTPKHLITATGQRVTLRCSPRSGDLSVYWYQQSLDQGLQFLIQYYNGEERAKGNILERFSAQQFPDLHSELNLSSLELGDSALYFCASSGPRGGRAHEQYFGPGTRLTVT.

The genes are TRBV5-1 and TRBJ2-1; TRBD2 matches 7 bases. The germline V gene encodes CDR1 SGHRS and CDR2 YFSETQ. The CDR3 covers 15 residues. V lost 0 bases, J lost 7 bases, and 7 bases stayed unmatched. The CDR3 DNA follows: TGCGCCAGCAGCTTGGCTAGCGGACCTGAGAATGAGCAGTTCTTC. It encodes CASSLASGPENEQFF.

This chain joins TRBV7-3 and TRBJ2-3; D is perhaps TRBD2 (6 bases). V was clipped by 4 bases and J by 4 bases, with 15 bases between them. The length of the CDR3 is 15 residues. Germline CDR1 and CDR2: SGHTA and FQGTGA. CDR3 bases: TGTGCCAGCAGCTCCGACGGGAGAAGAGCAGATACGCAGTATTTT. Amino acid sequence: CASSSDGRRADTQYF. Drawing the rest from reference TRBV7-3 and TRBJ2-3, the complete variable domain is GAGVSQTPSNKVTEKGKYVELRCDPISGHTALYWYRQSLGQGPEFLIYFQGTGAADDSGLPNDRFFAVRPEGSVSTLKIQRTERGDSAVYLCASSSDGRRADTQYFGPGTRLTVL.

The chain is built from TRBV10-1 and TRBJ2-7, with 9 bases aligning to TRBD2. Germline values: CDR1 WNHNN, CDR2 SYGVQD (reference sequence). The junction had 6 bases not matched to a gene; V was cut back by 6 bases and J by 6 bases. This CDR3 contains 13 residues. The CDR3 DNA is TGCGCCAGCAGCCCTAGCGGGGCTCCCGAGCAGTACTTC. It is translated as CASSPSGAPEQYF.

This clone has only a few counts. The chain uses TRBV6-6 and TRBJ1-5; possible D gene TRBD1, 5 bases. Germline CDR1 is MNHNY and CDR2 is SVGAGI (reference sequence). The CDR3 runs 15 residues. The V end was cut by 4 bases, the J end by 3 bases, with 13 bases between. This CDR3 is CASSFQGNPNQPQHF. For the CDR3, the DNA is TGTGCCAGCAGTTTCCAGGGTAACCCCAATCAGCCCCAGCATTTT.

The V call is TRBV10-2, the J call TRBJ1-3; 7 bases are a match to TRBD1. The germline V gene has CDR1 WSHSY and CDR2 SAAADI. The CDR3 contains 14 residues. V dropped 6 bases and J dropped 2; count of bases not matched to a gene: 4. The DNA for the CDR3 is TGCGCCAGCAGCGAACAGGGGACTGGAAACACCATATATTTT. Residues: CASSEQGTGNTIYF.

This chain uses TRBV27 with TRBJ2-6; 8 nucleotides align to TRBD2. The germline gives CDR1 MNHEY, CDR2 SMNVEV (reference sequence). The CDR3 has 15 amino acids. Losses at the gene ends were 6 bases for V and 0 bases for J; bases not matched to a gene: 1. The CDR3 spells CASRAGVSGANVLTF. As DNA, the CDR3 is TGTGCCAGCAGAGCGGGAGTCTCTGGGGCCAACGTCCTGACTTTC.

The chain carries TRBV10-2 and TRBJ2-7, with 13 bases that match TRBD2. This CDR3 has 15 amino acids. Germline V gene sequence: CDR1 WSHSY, CDR2 SAAADI. J lost 2 bases, V lost 6 bases, and 4 bases had no gene match. CDR3 in DNA: TGCGCCAGCAGAGCCGGGACTAGCGGGACCTACGAGCAGTACTTC. It specifies CASRAGTSGTYEQYF.

This clone showed up just a few times. The CDR3 loop is CASSHARLAGRYEQYF. CDR3 nucleotide sequence: TGTGCCAGCAGCCACGCTCGACTAGCGGGACGCTACGAGCAGTACTTC. The chain carries TRBV7-8 and TRBJ2-7, with 11 bases aligning to TRBD2. The germline V gene encodes CDR1 SGHVS and CDR2 FQNEAQ. The CDR3 extends over 16 amino acids. Trimming at V came to 5 bases and at J to 3 bases, leaving 9 bases not matched to a gene.

This clone was recorded a few times. The V call is TRBV18, the J call TRBJ2-1; 7 nucleotides line up with TRBD1. Germline V gene lookup returns CDR1 KGHSH and CDR2 LQKENI. The CDR3 covers 16 residues. J gave up 7 bases and V 3 bases, and 12 bases lay outside the gene matches. CDR3 sequence reads: CASSPTGARGWNEQFF. CDR3 in DNA: TGTGCCAGCTCACCCACAGGGGCGAGGGGTTGGAATGAGCAGTTCTTC.

The chain combines TRBV7-3 with TRBJ2-7; 11 positions match TRBD1. The CDR3 extends over 13 amino acids. J gave up 8 bases and V 3 bases, and 3 bases lay outside the gene matches. In germline, CDR1 is SGHTA, CDR2 FQGTGA. Here the CDR3 reads CASSFGTGGKQYF. The CDR3 DNA reads as TGTGCCAGCAGCTTCGGGACAGGGGGAAAGCAGTACTTC.

The J gene is TRBJ1-1, the V gene TRBV27; D perhaps matches TRBD1 (5 bases). Germline CDR1 reads MNHEY; CDR2 reads SMNVEV (reference sequence). CDR3 length: 13 amino acids. The V and J ends lost 4 bases and 0 bases respectively, with 6 bases between them. CDR3 DNA sequence: TGTGCCAGCAGTTACAGGATGAACACTGAAGCTTTCTTT. Translating gives CASSYRMNTEAFF.

The J gene is TRBJ2-3, the V gene TRBV29-1, with TRBD1 matching 7 bases. Germline-derived CDR1 and CDR2 are SQVTM and ANQGSEA. This CDR3 has 17 residues. J was trimmed by 0 bases and V by 3 bases; bases with no gene match: 12. This CDR3 is CSVDSEQGYESTDTQYF. Written as DNA, the CDR3 is TGCAGCGTTGACAGTGAACAGGGGTATGAGAGCACAGATACGCAGTATTTT.

The rearrangement links TRBV5-4 to TRBJ2-5, with 9 bases lining up with TRBD2. Germline V gene data show CDR1 as SGHNT and CDR2 as YYREEE (reference sequence). Trimming removed 4 bases from V and 2 bases from J; junction bases left unmatched: 6. This CDR3 is built from 15 residues. This chain's CDR3 is CASSQTSGDQETQYF. In nucleotides, the CDR3 is TGTGCCAGCAGCCAGACTAGCGGCGATCAAGAGACCCAGTACTTC.